This entry is about one TCR beta chain. Its antigen target is currently unknown. The sample holds no much larger clone one base away, and base qualities are not on file. The data were obtained in a study of human T cells and chemical hapten exposure (dated by TCRdb to about 2021). Some background on the complete study: For sensitization, 2% DPC in acetone was applied to a 2 cm by 2 cm area of upper inner arm skin. Libraries were pooled for sequencing, and per-sample TCR yields varied mainly because of small differences in library volumes within the pool. Alopecia areata with under or over 50% scalp involvement, alopecia totalis and alopecia universalis were represented in the patient cohort, which was mostly female. Patch testing was performed on the upper back with Finn chambers containing 0.01% DPC, and the patch tests were scored after 6 days according to International Contact Dermatitis Research Group standards. Patient blood was sampled pre-sensitization (week 0) and at 2, 6 and about 24 weeks after DPC sensitization. Under 30 alopecia patients gave blood for TCR sequencing at one to four time points (pre-sensitization, 2, 6 and 24 weeks). Peripheral blood TCR repertoire changes were tracked in vivo in alopecia patients during primary and secondary sensitization to the hapten diphenylcyclopropenone (DPC). For every blood RNA sample, sequencing covered both the TCR alpha and TCR beta chains. Weekly therapeutic DPC doses were additionally applied to the scalp of patients throughout the roughly 25-week study period. Summary of the overall study and its limitations: Patch test score was positively correlated with the number of PT1 expanded TCRs, with significance at thresholds 8, 16 and 32 but not at 4. Repeated subsampling changed both the strength of the expansion versus patch-test correlation and the threshold at which that correlation became significant. Because all patients had alopecia, a presumed autoimmune disease, the immune response of the patients might differ from that of healthy individuals. The number of TCRs above 1 in 1000 frequency did not change with DPC sensitization; there was no evidence of global repertoire structure alterations. Significantly more large CDR3 similarity clusters were formed by expanded TCRs than by pre-sensitization or healthy control sets, consistent with antigen-driven responses.

CDR1 is given as SGHTA and CDR2 as FQGNSA, both from the germline V gene. The CDR3 spans 13 residues, from the cysteine through the phenylalanine. Of the read, only the CDR3 DNA is kept; its 39 bases are in frame from base 1. Trimming costs V 3 bases and J 6 bases, and their ends lie 11 bases apart. What the time point label conveys for this sample: patch test 3, about 24 weeks after DPC sensitization. The intended sense of this specimen's treatment or condition label: therapeutic diphenylcyclopropenone sensitization with weekly scalp DPC. Unfractionated whole blood was collected in Tempus Blood RNA tubes, and total RNA was extracted from that blood. At every patch-test visit, the blood draw took place before the patch test was put on. Patients were eligible if aged 18 to 70, diagnosed with alopecia and judged suitable for DPC therapy, and pregnant patients were excluded. The library was built by means of RACE. Sequenced using a NextSeq 500. During library preparation, unique molecular identifiers were attached to individual cDNA molecules so that TCRs could be counted quantitatively and reproducibly. As for the original processing: Samples had a median of 95,638 TCRs, with a range from roughly 23,224 to 700,000. The Decombinator software suite was used to annotate V, J and CDR3 in the TCR reads. For PS versus PT1 abundance plots, all samples were subsampled to the same number of TCRs (28,000). Expanded TCRs were defined as absent before sensitization and observed at least eight times at the 2-week time point. Using fastp at Q25 and MiXCR, TCRdb reprocessed the public reads and kept productive beta chains. Identical CDR3 protein sequences are pooled into one entry, listed with their most common genes and DNA. These V and J calls derive from TCRdb rather than the authors' analysis. Here the sample has roughly 38,000 distinct CDR3 sequences; more than 8% occur a single time. 26% of the sample is held by the ten biggest clonotypes.

The sample was whole blood, taken in connection with sensitization to the hapten diphenylcyclopropenone (DPC). The rearrangement combines TRBV7-2 with TRBJ1-2, with the D gene too uncertain to name. The sequence came from a man in his fifties or sixties with alopecia areata. Some clones in this sample may be carry-over from other donors' samples. The CDR3 protein sequence reads: CASSLMGWNGYTF. The DNA sequence reads TGTGCCAGCAGCTTGATGGGGTGGAATGGCTACACCTTC.